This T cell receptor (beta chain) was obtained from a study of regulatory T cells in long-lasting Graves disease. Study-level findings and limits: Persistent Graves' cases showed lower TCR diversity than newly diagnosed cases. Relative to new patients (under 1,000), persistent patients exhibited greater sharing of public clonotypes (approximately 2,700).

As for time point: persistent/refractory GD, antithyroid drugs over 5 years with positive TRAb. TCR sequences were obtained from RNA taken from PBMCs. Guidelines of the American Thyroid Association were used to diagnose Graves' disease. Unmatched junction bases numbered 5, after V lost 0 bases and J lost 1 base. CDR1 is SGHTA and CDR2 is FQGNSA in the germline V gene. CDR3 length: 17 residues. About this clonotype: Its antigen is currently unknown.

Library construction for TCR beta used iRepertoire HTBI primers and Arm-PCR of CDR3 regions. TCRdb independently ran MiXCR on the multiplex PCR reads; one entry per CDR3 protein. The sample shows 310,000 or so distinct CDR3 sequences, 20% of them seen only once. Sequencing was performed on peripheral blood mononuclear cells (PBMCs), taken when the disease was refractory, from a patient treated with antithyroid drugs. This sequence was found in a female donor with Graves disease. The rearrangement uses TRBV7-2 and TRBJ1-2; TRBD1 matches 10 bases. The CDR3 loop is CASSLADRGHRNYGYTF. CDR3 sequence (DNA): TGTGCCAGCAGCTTAGCAGACAGGGGGCACCGTAACTATGGCTACACCTTC. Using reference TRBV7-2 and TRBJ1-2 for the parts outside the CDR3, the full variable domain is GAGVSQSPSNKVTEKGKDVELRCDPISGHTALYWYRQSLGQGLEFLIYFQGNSAPDKSGLPSDRFSAERTGGSVSTLTIQRTQQEDSAVYLCASSLADRGHRNYGYTFGSGTRLTVV.